The clone carrying this T cell receptor beta chain appeared many times. Its antigen is unidentified. The entire patient cohort was treatment-naive prior to thyroid surgery. TCRdb reanalyzed the PCR reads via MiXCR. The repertoire includes about 25,000 clones, roughly a fifth of them detected once, and about 7.9% sits in the top ten. This record belongs to a study of metastatic and nonmetastatic thyroid tumors. The study's findings and limits: Malignant thyroid tumors reportedly exceeded benign nodules significantly in TCR beta diversity, with the difference appearing in blood and tumor.

The CDR3 sequence is 12 residues long. Germline V gene data show CDR1 as SGHRS and CDR2 as YFSETQ. V lost 2 bases to trimming and J lost 8 bases, with 7 bases between them. The receptor was derived from a female donor with papillary thyroid cancer or a benign thyroid nodule (not recorded which). Some clones in this sample may be carry-over from other donors' samples. The rearrangement uses TRBV5-1 and TRBJ2-2; D not certain. The sample comprised blood. The CDR3 sequence is CASSLLSGELFF. Here the CDR3 DNA reads TGCGCCAGCAGCTTACTATCAGGGGAGCTGTTTTTT.